The 20 T cell receptor beta chains reported below all come from one sample, sequenced in a study of vaccination and CD4 T cells after COVID-19. The Oncomine TCR Beta short-read assay generated sequence data from the DNA of cultured CD4+ T cells. TCRdb itself ran the PCR reads through MiXCR, one entry per CDR3 protein. The data hold approximately 5,800 distinct CDR3 sequences, with roughly two thirds observed a single time. Specified treatment: approximately nine-day PBMC culture with coronavirus spike peptide pools or control peptides (ViraFEST assay). What these receptors recognize is not known. The sequenced sample consisted of CD4+ T cells from blood, cultured in vitro. The source is a human donor who had recovered from COVID-19.

In its sample, this clonotype was seen once. The V and J genes are TRBV19 and TRBJ2-7; D ambiguous. The germline V and J ends were trimmed by 3 bases and 6 bases, with 15 bases remaining between them. In germline, CDR1 is LNHDA, CDR2 SQIVND (reference sequence). CDR3 length: 14 residues. The CDR3 sequence: CASSIGQPLGEQYF. The CDR3 bases are TGTGCCAGTAGTATCGGCCAGCCCCTTGGCGAGCAGTACTTC.

The CDR3 loop is CSVVGGTAKNIQYF. In DNA, the CDR3 is TGCAGCGTGGTAGGGGGGACGGCCAAAAACATTCAGTACTTC. The rearrangement links TRBV29-1 to TRBJ2-4; D may match TRBD1 or TRBD2 (6 bases each). CDR1 is SQVTM and CDR2 is ANQGSEA in the germline V gene. V lost 6 bases to trimming and J lost 1 base, with 13 bases between them. The CDR3 extends over 14 amino acids.

The chain couples TRBV27 to TRBJ2-2; TRBD2 aligns across 9 bases. CDR1 MNHEY and CDR2 SMNVEV come from the germline V gene (reference sequence). The CDR3 is 15 residues long. The V segment lost 6 bases and the J segment 6 bases; nucleotides outside the gene matches: 8. The CDR3 protein is CASSLAGIYAGELFF. The DNA of the CDR3 is TGTGCCAGCAGCCTAGCGGGAATATATGCCGGGGAGCTGTTTTTT.

Sample share makes this clonotype large. This chain joins TRBV6-2 or TRBV6-3 and TRBJ2-3; 8 bases agree with TRBD2. V gave up 6 bases and J gave up 5 bases; unmatched junction bases: 10. Germline lookup yields CDR1 MNHEY and CDR2 SVGEGT. This CDR3 is built from 15 residues. The CDR3 loop reads CASRPAGGSGDTQYF. CDR3 sequence (DNA): TGTGCCAGCAGGCCCGCGGGGGGCTCGGGAGATACGCAGTATTTT.

The chain employs TRBV10-2 and TRBJ1-5, with a possible D match to TRBD1 (6 bases). Looked up from germline, CDR1 is WSHSY and CDR2 is SAAADI. V lost 3 bases, J lost 1 base, and 10 bases lay in between. The CDR3 loop spans 15 amino acids. As DNA, the CDR3 is TGCGCCAGCAGTGATAGCACAGGGAGCAATCAGCCCCAGCATTTT. This sequence encodes CASSDSTGSNQPQHF.

V usage is TRBV11-2 and J usage is TRBJ2-7; D may be TRBD2 (5 bases). The CDR3 loop spans 14 amino acids. V lost 5 bases, J lost 8 bases, and 19 bases lay in between. Germline assignment: CDR1 SGHAT and CDR2 FQNNGV. The CDR3 region has the DNA TGTGCCAGCAGCCCCCCCGAGGGAAGGATAAAGCAGTACTTC. Translated, it gives CASSPPEGRIKQYF.

This clonotype was counted between two and nine times. This chain links TRBV7-2 with TRBJ1-5, with TRBD1 identical over 8 bases. The germline V gene encodes CDR1 SGHTA and CDR2 FQGNSA. The CDR3 runs to 14 residues. V gave up 5 bases and J gave up 2 bases; unmatched junction bases: 2. The CDR3 here is CASSGQGGNQPQHF. In DNA form, the CDR3 reads TGTGCCAGCAGCGGACAGGGTGGCAATCAGCCCCAGCATTTT.

This clonotype was picked up a small number of times. The V call is TRBV21-1, the J call TRBJ1-5; the listed D gene, TRBD1, was not tested against the DNA. TRBV21-1 is designated a pseudogene. The CDR3 has 17 amino acids. Here the CDR3 DNA reads TGTGCCAGCAGCAACGACAGGGCGGTCGTAAATAATCAGCCCCAGCATTTT. Translation gives CASSNDRAVVNNQPQHF.

The rearrangement links TRBV7-2 to TRBJ2-7; 11 nucleotides align to TRBD2. The CDR3 loop spans 15 amino acids. CDR1 is SGHTA, CDR2 FQGNSA, per germline. V shed 1 base and J 7 bases; nucleotides not matched to a gene: 6. The CDR3 DNA reads as TGTGCCAGCAGCTTAGTCCTAGCGGGGGGCCAGGAGCAGTACTTC. As protein: CASSLVLAGGQEQYF.

This clonotype appeared a few times. The J gene is TRBJ2-2, the V gene TRBV6-1; D is unresolved. CDR3 length: 13 residues. V was clipped by 7 bases and J by 1 base, with 7 bases between them. Germline values: CDR1 MNHNS, CDR2 SASEGT. The CDR3 DNA reads TGTGCCAGCACGCAGGTGAACACCGGGGAGCTGTTTTTT. It is translated as CASTQVNTGELFF.

This clonotype turned up a few times. The V call is TRBV6-2 or TRBV6-3, the J call TRBJ1-5, with TRBD1 identical over 12 bases. Germline CDR1 MNHEY, CDR2 SVGEGT. This CDR3 contains 15 residues. With V trimmed by 5 bases and J by 6 bases, 5 bases remained unmatched. CDR3 protein: CASSPGQGATQPQHF. The CDR3 DNA reads TGTGCCAGCAGTCCGGGACAGGGGGCTACTCAGCCCCAGCATTTT.

The rearrangement uses TRBV19 and TRBJ2-7; tentatively, D is TRBD1 (6 bases). There are 13 residues in the CDR3. Trimming shortened V by 3 bases and J by 3 bases, and 9 bases separated the two germline ends. Germline CDR1 LNHDA, CDR2 SQIVND (reference sequence). The CDR3 reads CASSILTGYEQYF. CDR3 in DNA: TGTGCCAGTAGTATTTTGACAGGCTACGAGCAGTACTTC.

This clonotype appeared once. The J gene is TRBJ1-2, the V gene TRBV7-9; D call uncertain. V was cut by 1 base and J by 5 bases, with 5 bases left in between. This CDR3 has 12 residues. CDR1 and CDR2 from the germline V gene are SEHNR and FQNEAQ (reference sequence). In nucleotides, the CDR3 is TGTGCCAGCAGCTTAGGGGTGTATGGCTACACCTTC. Its translation: CASSLGVYGYTF.

The chain has TRBV24-1 and TRBJ2-7; D is unclear. Deletions cut 2 bases from V and 3 bases from J, with 4 bases between. Germline CDR1 reads KGHDR; CDR2 reads SFDVKD. This CDR3 contains 12 residues. In DNA form, the CDR3 reads TGTGCCACCAGTGATTCGTACTACGAGCAGTACTTC. It specifies CATSDSYYEQYF.

This sequence joins TRBV2 and TRBJ1-6; 7 bases align to TRBD1. CDR1 is SNHLY, CDR2 FYNNEI, per germline. CDR3 size: 14 residues. Germline trimming cut 6 bases from V and 6 bases from J; bases unmatched to any gene: 5. In DNA, the CDR3 is TGTGCCAGCAGGAGCGGGACAGCTAATTCACCCCTCCACTTT. This sequence encodes CASRSGTANSPLHF.

The chain employs TRBV10-3 and TRBJ1-5, with TRBD1 matching 9 bases. Germline CDR1 ENHRY, CDR2 SYGVKD. The CDR3 loop spans 17 amino acids. V shed 2 bases, J shed 0 bases, and the junction held 5 bases outside the gene matches. CDR3 nucleotide sequence: TGTGCCATCAGTGAGCAGGGACAGGGTTTTAGCAATCAGCCCCAGCATTTT. Protein product: CAISEQGQGFSNQPQHF.

This chain joins TRBV6-1 and TRBJ2-2; 7 positions match TRBD1. Germline assignment: CDR1 MNHNS and CDR2 SASEGT. The CDR3 is made up of 14 amino acids. V was clipped by 5 bases and J by 3 bases; unmatched bases: 3. CDR3 protein: CASSPRGYTGELFF. DNA of the CDR3: TGTGCCAGCAGTCCCAGGGGGTACACCGGGGAGCTGTTTTTT.

The CDR3 here is CASSYNRPDRDGYTF. CDR3 nucleotide sequence: TGTGCCAGCAGTTACAACCGTCCGGACAGGGATGGCTACACCTTC. This chain uses TRBV6-5 with TRBJ1-2, with 8 positions matching TRBD1. Germline V lookup: CDR1 MNHEY, CDR2 SVGAGI. J gave up 6 bases and V 2 bases, and 8 bases lay outside the gene matches. This CDR3 comprises 15 residues.

The chain employs TRBV27 and TRBJ2-5; D perhaps matches TRBD1 (5 bases). Germline-derived CDR1 and CDR2 are MNHEY and SMNVEV (reference sequence). V lost 6 bases and J 2 bases, leaving 16 bases between the germline ends. There are 15 residues in the CDR3. CDR3 bases: TGTGCCAGCAGCCTGGGGCAGGGCAAACAAGAGACCCAGTACTTC. Translated, it gives CASSLGQGKQETQYF.

The chain joins TRBV2 to TRBJ1-5; 8 bases are shared with TRBD1. The CDR3 is 15 residues long. J was trimmed by 5 bases and V by 3 bases; bases with no gene match: 6. Germline CDR1 is SNHLY and CDR2 is FYNNEI. CDR3 nucleotide sequence: TGTGCCAGCAGTGATGCCCAGGGGGCATATCAGCCCCAGCATTTT. This translates into CASSDAQGAYQPQHF.